Each of the 24 T cell receptor beta chains below was sequenced from the same sample in a study of CD8+ T cells in alopecia areata. Reverse transcription of extracted RNA yielded cDNA, which provided the sequencing template. TCRdb's copy holds only in-frame clones and misses some; the assay was immunoSEQ multiplex PCR. The table has roughly 110,000 clones, roughly 84% seen once. Treatment noted: oral pan-JAK inhibitor, 5-10 mg twice daily. This sample comprised CD8+ T cells sorted from blood, obtained at week 24, from a patient treated with tofacitinib. Receptors were obtained from a human donor with alopecia areata.

CDR3 DNA: TGTGCCAGCACCGTAGGACAGGGGGCGCCCGGCCAGCATTTT. This codes for CASTVGQGAPGQHF. The V and J genes are TRBV2 and TRBJ1-5, with TRBD1 identical over 11 bases. This CDR3 spans 14 amino acids. V lost 7 bases to trimming and J lost 12 bases; unmatched junction nucleotides: 11. The germline gives CDR1 SNHLY, CDR2 FYNNEI.

The chain is built from TRBV7-3 and TRBJ2-6, with D hard to call. V was shortened by 8 bases and J by 1 base, with 6 bases between the two germline ends. Germline lookup yields CDR1 SGHTA and CDR2 FQGTGA. The CDR3 runs 13 residues. This chain's CDR3 is CASGFSGANVLTF. The CDR3 DNA reads TGTGCCAGCGGGTTTTCTGGGGCCAACGTCCTGACTTTC.

The chain couples TRBV5-6 to TRBJ2-1, with TRBD2 matching 7 bases. Germline V gene lookup returns CDR1 SGHDT and CDR2 YYEEEE. The CDR3 loop spans 14 amino acids. V dropped 1 base and J dropped 3; count of bases not matched to a gene: 1. The CDR3 reads CASSLWGGYNEQFF. In nucleotides, the CDR3 is TGTGCCAGCAGCTTGTGGGGGGGCTACAATGAGCAGTTCTTC.

The chain employs TRBV28 and TRBJ2-3; tentatively, D is TRBD2 (6 bases). The CDR3 spans 15 residues. CDR1 and CDR2 from the germline V gene are MDHEN and SYDVKM. The ends were cut back, 3 bases at V and 3 bases at J, with 13 bases in the middle. CDR3: CASSFRGRSTDTQYF. The CDR3 DNA sequence: TGTGCCAGCAGTTTCCGGGGGAGATCGACAGATACGCAGTATTTT.

The chain carries TRBV7-6 and TRBJ1-1, with D possibly TRBD1 on 5 matching bases. Germline lookup yields CDR1 SGHVS and CDR2 FNYEAQ. Trimming pared 8 bases from V and 2 bases from J, leaving 12 bases between. The CDR3 spans 13 residues. Here the CDR3 reads CASQRQPNTEAFF. The CDR3 coding sequence is TGTGCCAGCCAAAGACAGCCTAACACTGAAGCTTTCTTT.

This clone came up a few times. This chain joins TRBV27 and TRBJ1-6; tentatively, D is TRBD1 (5 bases). This CDR3 comprises 14 residues. The germline V gene has CDR1 MNHEY and CDR2 SMNVEV (reference sequence). Trimming pared 5 bases from V and 10 bases from J, leaving 15 bases between. The CDR3 sequence: CASSGDPLISPLHF. CDR3 nucleotides: TGTGCCAGCAGTGGGGACCCGCTAATCTCACCCCTCCACTTT.

The gene calls are TRBV30 and TRBJ2-3; D is possibly TRBD1 (5 bases). The V end lost 6 bases, the J end lost 11 bases, and 18 bases lay between the germline ends. The germline gives CDR1 GTSNPN, CDR2 SVGIG (reference sequence). The CDR3 loop spans 12 amino acids. The CDR3 loop reads CACQGSWEEQYF. For the CDR3, the DNA is TGTGCCTGCCAGGGAAGCTGGGAAGAGCAGTATTTT.

The V gene is TRBV30, the J gene TRBJ2-2; tentative D call: TRBD1 (5 bases). V lost 2 bases and J lost 3, with 7 bases in between. Germline assignment: CDR1 GTSNPN and CDR2 SVGIG (reference sequence). This CDR3 spans 13 amino acids. Written as DNA, the CDR3 is TGTGCCTGGAGTACAGGCTACACCGGGGAGCTGTTTTTT. Its protein is CAWSTGYTGELFF.

J is TRBJ2-1 and V is TRBV4-2; D is possibly TRBD1 (6 bases). CDR1 and CDR2 (germline): LGHNA, YNFKEQ. Trimming shortened V by 3 bases and J by 4 bases, and 13 bases separated the two germline ends. The CDR3 contains 15 residues. The CDR3 bases are TGTGCCAGCAGCCAGGACAGCCTTCTTTACAATGAGCAGTTCTTC. Its translation: CASSQDSLLYNEQFF.

The chain employs TRBV4-2 and TRBJ2-5, with TRBD2 matching over 9 bases. Per germline, CDR1 LGHNA and CDR2 YNFKEQ. The junction had 6 bases not matched to a gene; V was cut back by 0 bases and J by 4 bases. This CDR3 has 16 residues. The DNA for the CDR3 is TGTGCCAGCAGCCAAGATCGTGGTAGCGGGGGAGAGACCCAGTACTTC. Residues: CASSQDRGSGGETQYF.

The chain is built from TRBV18 and TRBJ2-1; D may match TRBD1 or TRBD2 (5 bases each). This CDR3 is 15 amino acids long. Trimming stripped 6 bases from V and 5 bases from J, with 17 bases between. Looked up from germline, CDR1 is KGHSH and CDR2 is LQKENI. Written as DNA, the CDR3 is TGTGCCAGCTCCCACGGGACGGAGAGTAACAATGAGCAGTTCTTC. Its protein product is CASSHGTESNNEQFF.

The chain uses TRBV7-9 and TRBJ2-7; D is perhaps TRBD1 (6 bases). Germline-derived CDR1 and CDR2 are SEHNR and FQNEAQ (reference sequence). The CDR3 consists of 14 residues. The germline V and J ends were trimmed by 5 bases and 4 bases, with 15 bases remaining between them. CDR3: CASSRQDPMYEQYF. The DNA for the CDR3 is TGTGCCAGCAGCCGACAGGATCCGATGTACGAGCAGTACTTC.

A remark on this clone: This same CDR3 is encoded by further DNA sequences in the sample. The genes are TRBV29-1 and TRBJ1-1, with D tentatively TRBD1 (6 bases). Germline CDR1 reads SQVTM; CDR2 reads ANQGSEA. The CDR3 runs to 12 residues. V was cut by 5 bases and J by 1 base, with 8 bases left in between. CDR3 nucleotides: TGCAGCGTTCCAGGGGCGAACACTGAAGCTTTCTTT. Translating gives CSVPGANTEAFF.

This chain uses TRBV5-4 with TRBJ2-3; the match to TRBD2 covers 10 bases. V was clipped by 0 bases and J by 2 bases; unmatched bases: 3. The CDR3 consists of 16 residues. The germline V gene encodes CDR1 SGHNT and CDR2 YYREEE (reference sequence). The CDR3 is CASSLGGTSVTDTQYF. The DNA for the CDR3 is TGTGCCAGCAGCTTGGGGGGGACTAGCGTCACAGATACGCAGTATTTT.

V usage is TRBV9 and J usage is TRBJ1-5, with TRBD1 matching over 12 bases. The CDR3 is 21 amino acids. Per germline, CDR1 SGDLS and CDR2 YYNGEE. V gave up 0 bases and J gave up 0 bases; unmatched junction bases: 13. CDR3 sequence: CASSVEVVGTGGEDSNQPQHF. The CDR3 nucleotides are TGTGCCAGCAGCGTAGAAGTGGTCGGGACAGGGGGCGAGGATAGCAATCAGCCCCAGCATTTT.

This chain links TRBV15 with TRBJ1-1, with 7 nucleotides matching TRBD1. This CDR3 region has 15 residues. In germline, CDR1 is LNHNV, CDR2 YYDKDF (reference sequence). Losses at the gene ends were 6 bases for V and 0 bases for J; bases not matched to a gene: 7. This CDR3 reads CATRTGTAMNTEAFF. The CDR3 DNA is TGTGCCACCAGGACGGGGACAGCGATGAACACTGAAGCTTTCTTT. Full variable domain (missing parts from reference TRBV15 and TRBJ1-1): DAMVIQNPRYQVTQFGKPVTLSCSQTLNHNVMYWYQQKSSQAPKLLFHYYDKDFNNEADTPDNFQSRRPNTSFCFLDIRSPGLGDTAMYLCATRTGTAMNTEAFFGQGTRLTVV.

The J gene is TRBJ2-1, the V gene TRBV6-5; D is undetermined. Germline CDR1 MNHEY, CDR2 SVGAGI. The CDR3 is made up of 16 amino acids. V lost 2 bases and J lost 0, with 11 bases in between. The CDR3 sequence is CASSYEAPSSYNEQFF. The CDR3 DNA reads TGTGCCAGCAGTTACGAAGCGCCAAGCTCCTACAATGAGCAGTTCTTC.

This clone was found a few times. The chain uses TRBV29-1 and TRBJ2-1, with 9 bases fitting TRBD1. With V trimmed by 3 bases and J by 9 bases, 12 bases remained unmatched. The germline V gene has CDR1 SQVTM and CDR2 ANQGSEA. CDR3 size: 15 residues. CDR3 bases: TGCAGCGTTGATCCTTCGACAGGGGGTTTACCTGAGCAGTTCTTC. This translates into CSVDPSTGGLPEQFF.

In DNA, the CDR3 is TGTGCCAGCAGCATCACTAGCGGGGGGACCCAGTACTTC. Encoded protein: CASSITSGGTQYF. V usage is TRBV5-6 and J usage is TRBJ2-5, with 11 nucleotides matching TRBD2. Germline CDR1 SGHDT, CDR2 YYEEEE. The CDR3 is 13 amino acids. The V segment lost 4 bases and the J segment 7 bases; nucleotides outside the gene matches: 3.

This rearrangement joins TRBV9 to TRBJ1-6; D gene unclear. This CDR3 contains 14 residues. Germline V gene data show CDR1 as SGDLS and CDR2 as YYNGEE. With 3 bases removed from V and 8 bases from J, the gap between germline ends came to 12 bases. CDR3 coding DNA: TGTGCCAGCAGCGCGGACCGACTGGATTCACCCCTCCACTTT. The encoded protein is CASSADRLDSPLHF.

The chain has TRBV2 and TRBJ2-3; 10 bases map to TRBD2. Germline V lookup: CDR1 SNHLY, CDR2 FYNNEI. The junction had 3 bases not matched to a gene; V was cut back by 4 bases and J by 2 bases. The CDR3 totals 15 residues. The CDR3 here is CASSVLAGVTDTQYF. The CDR3 region has the DNA TGTGCCAGCAGTGTTCTAGCGGGGGTCACAGATACGCAGTATTTT.

The CDR3 nucleotides are TGTGCCAGCAGTGAAGCTGGGGATAGCAATCAGCCCCAGCATTTT. Protein product: CASSEAGDSNQPQHF. V gene TRBV2 combines with J gene TRBJ1-5, with no clear D. The V end lost 0 bases, the J end lost 0 bases, and 6 bases lay between the germline ends. The CDR3 is 15 amino acids. Germline-derived CDR1 and CDR2 are SNHLY and FYNNEI. The full variable domain, in which reference TRBV2 and TRBJ1-5 provide the parts outside the CDR3, is EPEVTQTPSHQVTQMGQEVILRCVPISNHLYFYWYRQILGQKVEFLVSFYNNEISEKSEIFDDQFSVERPDGSNFTLKIRSTKLEDSAMYFCASSEAGDSNQPQHFGDGTRLSIL.

This clone was picked up a small number of times. CDR3 amino acids: CSVELRDRGVELFF. CDR3 coding DNA: TGCAGCGTTGAATTGCGGGACAGGGGTGTGGAGCTGTTTTTT. The chain employs TRBV29-1 and TRBJ2-2; 10 bases fit TRBD1. The CDR3 has 14 amino acids. With 2 bases clipped from V and 10 bases from J, the junction kept 7 bases outside the gene matches. Looked up from germline, CDR1 is SQVTM and CDR2 is ANQGSEA.

The chain has TRBV6-1 and TRBJ2-3; D unresolved. Germline assignment: CDR1 MNHNS and CDR2 SASEGT. Trimming removed 2 bases at V and 3 bases at J, with 9 bases between. This CDR3 spans 14 amino acids. DNA for the CDR3: TGTGCCAGCAGTGAAAGGCCCCGGACAGATACGCAGTATTTT. Translating gives CASSERPRTDTQYF.